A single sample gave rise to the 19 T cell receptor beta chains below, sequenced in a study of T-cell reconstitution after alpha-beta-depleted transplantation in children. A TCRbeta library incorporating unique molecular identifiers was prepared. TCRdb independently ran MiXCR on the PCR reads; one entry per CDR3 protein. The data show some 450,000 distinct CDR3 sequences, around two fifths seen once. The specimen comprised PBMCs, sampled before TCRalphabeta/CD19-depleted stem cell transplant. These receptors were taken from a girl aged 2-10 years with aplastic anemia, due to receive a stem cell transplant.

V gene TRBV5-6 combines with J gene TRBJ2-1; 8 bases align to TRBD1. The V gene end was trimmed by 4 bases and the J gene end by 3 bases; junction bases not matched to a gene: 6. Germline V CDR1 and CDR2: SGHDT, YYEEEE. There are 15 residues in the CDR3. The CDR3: CASSGRGRRYNEQFF. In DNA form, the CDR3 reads TGTGCCAGCAGCGGCAGGGGGCGTCGCTACAATGAGCAGTTCTTC.

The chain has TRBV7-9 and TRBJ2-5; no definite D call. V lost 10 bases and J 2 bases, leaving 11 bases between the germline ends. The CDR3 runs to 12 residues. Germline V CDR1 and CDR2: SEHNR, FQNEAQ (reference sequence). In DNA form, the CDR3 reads TGTGCCACTCGCCTCTCTCAAGAGACCCAGTACTTC. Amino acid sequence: CATRLSQETQYF.

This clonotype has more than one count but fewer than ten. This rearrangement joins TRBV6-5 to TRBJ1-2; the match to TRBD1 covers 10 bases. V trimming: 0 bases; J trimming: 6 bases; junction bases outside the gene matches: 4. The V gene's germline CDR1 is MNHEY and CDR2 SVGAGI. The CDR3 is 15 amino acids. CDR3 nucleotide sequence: TGTGCCAGCAGTTACTCCTTGGGGACAGGGGATGGCTACACCTTC. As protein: CASSYSLGTGDGYTF.

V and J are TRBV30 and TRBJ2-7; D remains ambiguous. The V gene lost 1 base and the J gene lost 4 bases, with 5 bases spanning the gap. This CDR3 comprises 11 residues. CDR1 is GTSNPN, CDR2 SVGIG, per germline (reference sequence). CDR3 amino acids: CAWSGRYEQYF. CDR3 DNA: TGTGCCTGGAGTGGTCGGTACGAGCAGTACTTC.

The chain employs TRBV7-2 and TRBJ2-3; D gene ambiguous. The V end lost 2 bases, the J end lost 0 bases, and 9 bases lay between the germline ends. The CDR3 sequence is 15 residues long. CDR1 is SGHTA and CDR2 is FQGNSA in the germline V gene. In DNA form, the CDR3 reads TGTGCCAGCAGCTTACAAGAAACTAGCACAGATACGCAGTATTTT. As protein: CASSLQETSTDTQYF.

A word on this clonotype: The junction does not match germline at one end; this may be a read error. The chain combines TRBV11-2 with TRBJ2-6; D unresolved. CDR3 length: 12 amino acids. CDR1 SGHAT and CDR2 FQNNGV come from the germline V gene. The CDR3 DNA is TGTGCCGGCAGCTCCGGGGCCAACGTCCTGACTTTC. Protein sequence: CAGSSGANVLTF. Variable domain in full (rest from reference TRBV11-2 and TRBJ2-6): EAGVAQSPRYKIIEKRQSVAFWCNPISGHATLYWYQQILGQGPKLLIQFQNNGVVDDSQLPKDRFSAERLKGVDSTLKIQPAKLEDSAVYLCAGSSGANVLTFGAGSRLTVL.

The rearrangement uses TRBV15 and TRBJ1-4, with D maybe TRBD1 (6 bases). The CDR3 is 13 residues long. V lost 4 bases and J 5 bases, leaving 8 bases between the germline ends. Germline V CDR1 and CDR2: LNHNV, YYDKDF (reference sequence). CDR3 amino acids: CATSIGQNEKLFF. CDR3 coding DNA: TGTGCCACCAGCATCGGACAGAATGAAAAACTGTTTTTT.

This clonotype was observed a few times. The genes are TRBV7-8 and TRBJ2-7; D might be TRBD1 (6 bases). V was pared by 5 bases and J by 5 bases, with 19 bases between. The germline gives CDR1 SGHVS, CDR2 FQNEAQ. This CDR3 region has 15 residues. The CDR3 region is CASSAGDYSVDEQYF. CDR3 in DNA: TGTGCCAGCAGCGCAGGGGATTATAGTGTCGACGAGCAGTACTTC.

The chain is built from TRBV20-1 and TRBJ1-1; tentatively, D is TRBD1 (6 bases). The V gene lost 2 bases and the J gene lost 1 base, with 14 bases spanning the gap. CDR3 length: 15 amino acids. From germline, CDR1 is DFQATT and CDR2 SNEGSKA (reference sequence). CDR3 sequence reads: CSARISGHPNTEAFF. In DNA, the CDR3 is TGCAGTGCTAGAATTTCGGGACACCCGAACACTGAAGCTTTCTTT.

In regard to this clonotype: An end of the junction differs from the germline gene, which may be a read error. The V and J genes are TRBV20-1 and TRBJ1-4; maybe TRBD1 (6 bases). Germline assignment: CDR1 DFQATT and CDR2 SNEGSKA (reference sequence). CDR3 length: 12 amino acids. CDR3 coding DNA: TGCCGTGCTACAGGGTTTAATGAAAAACTGTTTTTT. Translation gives CRATGFNEKLFF.

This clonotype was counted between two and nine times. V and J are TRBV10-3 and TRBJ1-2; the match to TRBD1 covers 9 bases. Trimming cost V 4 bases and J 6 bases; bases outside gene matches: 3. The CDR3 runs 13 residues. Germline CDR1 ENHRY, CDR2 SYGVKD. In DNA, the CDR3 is TGTGCCATCAGTGGGACAGGGGAGAATGGCTACACCTTC. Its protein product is CAISGTGENGYTF.

The CDR3 here is CASSRRITQETQYF. The CDR3 nucleotides read TGTGCCAGCAGTAGACGGATAACTCAAGAGACCCAGTACTTC. The chain joins TRBV28 to TRBJ2-5; D not certain. CDR1 is MDHEN and CDR2 is SYDVKM in the germline V gene. CDR3 length equals 14 residues. V lost 5 bases and J 2 bases, leaving 12 bases between the germline ends.

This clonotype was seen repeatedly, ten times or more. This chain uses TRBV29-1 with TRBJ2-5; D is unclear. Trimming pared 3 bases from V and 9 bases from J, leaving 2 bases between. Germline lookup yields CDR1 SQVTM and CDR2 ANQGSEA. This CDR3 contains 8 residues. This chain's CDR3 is CSVEAQYF. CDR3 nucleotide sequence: TGCAGCGTTGAGGCCCAGTACTTC.

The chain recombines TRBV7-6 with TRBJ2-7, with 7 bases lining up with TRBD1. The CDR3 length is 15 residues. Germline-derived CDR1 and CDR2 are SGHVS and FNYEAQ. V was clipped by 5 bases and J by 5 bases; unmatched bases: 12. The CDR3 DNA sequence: TGTGCCAGCAGCCCCCTAGACAGGGAATACCACGAGCAGTACTTC. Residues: CASSPLDREYHEQYF. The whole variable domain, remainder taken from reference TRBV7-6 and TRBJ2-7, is GAGVSQSPRYKVTKRGQDVALRCDPISGHVSLYWYRQALGQGPEFLTYFNYEAQQDKSGLPNDRFSAERPEGSISTLTIQRTEQRDSAMYRCASSPLDREYHEQYFGPGTRLTVT.

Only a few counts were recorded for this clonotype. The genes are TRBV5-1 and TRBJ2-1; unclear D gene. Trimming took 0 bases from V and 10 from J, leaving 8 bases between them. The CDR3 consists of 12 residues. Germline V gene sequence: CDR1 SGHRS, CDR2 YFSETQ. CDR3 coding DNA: TGCGCCAGCAGCTTGGTCGCGGTGGAGCAGTTCTTC. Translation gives CASSLVAVEQFF.

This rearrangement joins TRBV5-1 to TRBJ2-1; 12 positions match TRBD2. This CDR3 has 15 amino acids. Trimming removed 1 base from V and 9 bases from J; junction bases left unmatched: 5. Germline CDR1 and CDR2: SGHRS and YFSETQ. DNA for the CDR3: TGCGCCAGCAGCTTGTCTAGCGGGAGGGCCGTTGAGCAGTTCTTC. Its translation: CASSLSSGRAVEQFF.

CDR3 residues: CASSLGQLGTYEQYF. The CDR3 bases are TGTGCCAGCAGTTTGGGCCAACTCGGGACCTACGAGCAGTACTTC. V usage is TRBV27 and J usage is TRBJ2-7; possibly TRBD2 for D (5 bases). CDR3 size: 15 residues. Germline CDR1 is MNHEY and CDR2 is SMNVEV (reference sequence). Trimming stripped 3 bases from V and 2 bases from J, with 14 bases between.

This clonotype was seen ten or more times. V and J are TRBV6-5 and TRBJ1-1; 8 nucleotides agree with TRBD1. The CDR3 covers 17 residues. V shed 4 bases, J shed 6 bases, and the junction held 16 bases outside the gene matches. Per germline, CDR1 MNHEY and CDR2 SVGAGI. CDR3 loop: CASSFGPYRGENAEAFF. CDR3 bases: TGTGCCAGCAGTTTCGGCCCTTACAGGGGGGAAAACGCTGAAGCTTTCTTT.

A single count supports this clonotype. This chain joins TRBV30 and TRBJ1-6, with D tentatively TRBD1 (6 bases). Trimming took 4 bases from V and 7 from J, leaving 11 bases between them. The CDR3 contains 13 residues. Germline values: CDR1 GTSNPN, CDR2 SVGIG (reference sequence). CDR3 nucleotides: TGTGCCTGGACGGGTACAGGGAATTCACCCCTCCACTTT. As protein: CAWTGTGNSPLHF. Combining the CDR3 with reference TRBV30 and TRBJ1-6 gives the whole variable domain SQTIHQWPATLVQPVGSPLSLECTVEGTSNPNLYWYRQAAGRGLQLLFYSVGIGQISSEVPQNLSASRPQDRQFILSSKKLLLSDSGFYLCAWTGTGNSPLHFGNGTRLTVT.